Presented here are 5 T cell receptor beta chains from one specimen sequenced in a study of radiation and T cells in renal cell carcinoma. Data came from immunoSEQ multiplex PCR; TCRdb stores just in-frame clones and leaves some out. Here the sample spans 130,000 to 150,000 clones, 88% being singletons. Time point indicated: baseline pretreatment blood. This sample's treatment: 15 Gy SBRT to primary tumor, nephrectomy 4 weeks later. The sequenced sample was blood, obtained from a patient whose treatment included radiotherapy and nephrectomy. The receptors derive from a woman in her 70s with renal cell carcinoma.

The chain links TRBV5-1 to TRBJ2-5, with D perhaps TRBD2 (6 bases). Germline V gene lookup returns CDR1 SGHRS and CDR2 YFSETQ. Trimming took 0 bases from V and 7 from J, leaving 13 bases between them. The CDR3 has 14 amino acids. CDR3 loop: CASSLAPSEGTQYF. In DNA form, the CDR3 reads TGCGCCAGCAGCTTGGCGCCTAGCGAAGGGACCCAGTACTTC.

V gene TRBV4-1 combines with J gene TRBJ1-5, with 11 positions matching TRBD1. Germline-derived CDR1 and CDR2 are MGHRA and YSYEKL. V lost 4 bases and J lost 2; bases outside the gene matches: 4. The CDR3 runs 16 residues. The CDR3 loop reads CASSPGQGARNQPQHF. The CDR3 bases are TGCGCCAGCAGCCCAGGACAGGGGGCGCGCAATCAGCCCCAGCATTTT.

The chain recombines TRBV9 with TRBJ1-6; a weak D match, TRBD1 (5 bases). CDR3 size: 13 residues. V was trimmed by 2 bases and J by 9 bases, leaving 9 bases between them. Germline CDR1 reads SGDLS; CDR2 reads YYNGEE. CDR3 in amino acids: CASSVGGSSPLHF. The CDR3 nucleotides are TGTGCCAGCAGCGTGGGGGGGAGTTCACCCCTCCACTTT.

This chain joins TRBV7-9 and TRBJ2-7, with 11 bases lining up with TRBD2. The germline V gene encodes CDR1 SEHNR and CDR2 FQNEAQ (reference sequence). The trim removed 4 bases at V and 3 bases at J, leaving 2 bases unmatched. The CDR3 has 14 amino acids. The CDR3 DNA reads TGTGCCAGCAGCTCGGGGACTAGCGGCTACGAGCAGTACTTC. It specifies CASSSGTSGYEQYF.

The chain combines TRBV30 with TRBJ2-1; 9 bases agree with TRBD2. The CDR3 sequence is 14 residues long. The germline V gene has CDR1 GTSNPN and CDR2 SVGIG (reference sequence). V lost 2 bases, J lost 5 bases, and 4 bases stayed unmatched. As DNA, the CDR3 is TGTGCCTGGAGTCGGCTAGCGGGGAACAATGAGCAGTTCTTC. This encodes CAWSRLAGNNEQFF.